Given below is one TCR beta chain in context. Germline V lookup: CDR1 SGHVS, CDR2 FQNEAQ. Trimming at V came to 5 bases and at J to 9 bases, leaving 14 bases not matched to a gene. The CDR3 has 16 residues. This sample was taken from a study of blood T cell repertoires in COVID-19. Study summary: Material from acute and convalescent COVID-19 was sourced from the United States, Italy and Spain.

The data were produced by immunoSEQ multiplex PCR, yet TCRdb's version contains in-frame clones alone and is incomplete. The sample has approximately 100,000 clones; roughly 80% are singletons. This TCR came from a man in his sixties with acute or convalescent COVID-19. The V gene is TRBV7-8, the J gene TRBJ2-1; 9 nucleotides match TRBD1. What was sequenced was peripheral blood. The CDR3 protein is CASSPLGGTGSGEQFF. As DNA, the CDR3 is TGTGCCAGCAGCCCACTCGGGGGGACAGGGAGTGGTGAGCAGTTCTTC.